The rows below give T cell receptor beta chains drawn from one sample of a study of T cell responses to AZD1222 COVID-19 vaccine. Sequencing used immunoSEQ multiplex PCR; TCRdb keeps in-frame clones, though not all of them. The data hold around 140,000 clones, with roughly 91% observed a single time. Sample: peripheral blood, taken on day 0 of AZD1222 vaccination. These TCRs come from an adult in good health. Both conserved end residues are trimmed from each CDR3. The order of the fields is V gene, J gene, clone size, CDR3 length, CDR3 protein. Rows may omit the clone size; those that give it use once, few, many or a size class.

TRBV4-2	TRBJ1-4	.	13	ASSSARTDLIRLF
TRBV5-1	TRBJ1-2	.	11	ASSVDGRDGYT
TRBV29-1	TRBJ2-1	few	11	SVSGAYRDEQF
TRBV19	TRBJ1-1	.	11	ASSQYLSTEAF
TRBV18	TRBJ2-1	once	13	ASSPPGRAYNEQF
TRBV25-1	TRBJ1-2	.	12	ASSESGRGDGYT
TRBV19	TRBJ2-2	.	10	AGTADTGELF
TRBV7-2	TRBJ1-5	.	11	ASSLSGGQPQH
TRBV10-2	TRBJ1-1	few	13	ASSDLDRGWAEAF
TRBV2	TRBJ2-7	once	9	ASSDSGEQY
TRBV5-6	TRBJ2-1	.	14	ASSLASRFSYNEQF
TRBV3-1/TRBV3-2	TRBJ1-3	.	15	ASSQDPWGNPGNTIY
TRBV13	TRBJ1-4	.	15	ASSLSQGRGGNEKLF
TRBV5-1	TRBJ2-3	.	12	ASSHLTGTDTQY
TRBV5-4	TRBJ1-4	.	13	ASSLDPTGNEKLF
TRBV6-5	TRBJ2-2	.	11	ASSTTNTGELF
TRBV29-1	TRBJ1-5	.	11	SARSSSNQPQH
TRBV5-1	TRBJ2-1	.	13	ASSLRVLEPNEQF
TRBV7-3	TRBJ2-2	.	13	ASSLQGSNTGELF
TRBV6-6	TRBJ2-7	.	9	ASRAGYEQY
TRBV13	TRBJ1-4	.	14	ASSPTLRPWAEKLF
TRBV6-6	TRBJ1-2	.	13	ASSYSGDGTDGYT
TRBV6-4	TRBJ1-1	.	12	ASSPGPANTEAF
TRBV6-1	TRBJ2-6	.	18	ASSEAVRVGVNSGANVLT
TRBV5-1	TRBJ1-3	.	13	ASSLGQSSGNTIY
TRBV7-2	TRBJ2-7	.	12	ASSPRVGSYEQY
TRBV5-4	TRBJ1-3	once	12	ASSLAGREYTIY
TRBV5-5	TRBJ1-5	.	12	ASSDGTANQPQH
TRBV18	TRBJ1-6	few	12	ASSQDRLNSPLH
TRBV4-2	TRBJ2-7	.	16	ASSQTVPRGGGVYEQY
TRBV5-1	TRBJ1-2	once	13	ASSPGQGVNYGYT
TRBV12-3/TRBV12-4	TRBJ1-2	.	11	ASSRDRVYGYT
TRBV28	TRBJ1-5	.	14	ASSSASQRANQPQH
TRBV6-5	TRBJ2-1	.	13	ASRPGTSGYNEQF
TRBV7-9	TRBJ1-5	.	10	ASGEWNQPQH
TRBV5-1	TRBJ2-2	.	12	ASSFAMNTGELF
TRBV7-9	TRBJ1-1	.	12	ASSPRGRTTEAF
TRBV11-3	TRBJ2-5	few	12	ASSRTSWQETQY
TRBV7-2	TRBJ2-3	.	12	ASSRDPSTDTQY
TRBV9	TRBJ2-1	once	11	ASSVFSQDEQF